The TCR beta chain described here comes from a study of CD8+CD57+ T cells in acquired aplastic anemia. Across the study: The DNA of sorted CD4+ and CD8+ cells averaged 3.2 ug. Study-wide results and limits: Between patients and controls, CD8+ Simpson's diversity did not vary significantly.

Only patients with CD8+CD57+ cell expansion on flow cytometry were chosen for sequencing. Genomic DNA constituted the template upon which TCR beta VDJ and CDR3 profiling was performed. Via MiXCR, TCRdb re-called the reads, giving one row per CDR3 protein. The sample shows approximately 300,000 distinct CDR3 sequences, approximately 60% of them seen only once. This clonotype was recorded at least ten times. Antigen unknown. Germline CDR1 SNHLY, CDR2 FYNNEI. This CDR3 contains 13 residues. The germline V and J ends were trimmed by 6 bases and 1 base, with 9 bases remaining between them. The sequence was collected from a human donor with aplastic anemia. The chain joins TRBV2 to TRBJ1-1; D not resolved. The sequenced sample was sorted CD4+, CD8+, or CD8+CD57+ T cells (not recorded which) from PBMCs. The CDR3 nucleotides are TGTGCCAGCAGCGCACACCCGAACACTGAAGCTTTCTTT. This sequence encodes CASSAHPNTEAFF.